Each of the 7 T cell receptor beta chains below was sequenced from the same sample in a study of T-cell reconstitution after alpha-beta-depleted transplantation in children. Unique molecular identifiers were incorporated into the prepared TCRbeta library. One entry per CDR3 protein, called by TCRdb with MiXCR from the PCR reads. In the table there are about 240,000 distinct CDR3 sequences, about 25% of which are singletons. The sequences come from PBMCs, collected before TCRalphabeta/CD19-depleted stem cell transplant. The receptors stem from a girl aged 2 to 9 with Fanconi anemia, due to receive a stem cell transplant.

This clonotype has at least ten counts. The J gene is TRBJ2-1, the V gene TRBV20-1; D may be TRBD2 (5 bases). The ends were cut back, 6 bases at V and 3 bases at J, with 6 bases in the middle. This CDR3 spans 11 amino acids. The V gene's germline CDR1 is DFQATT and CDR2 SNEGSKA (reference sequence). The CDR3: CSAGDYNEQFF. The CDR3 nucleotides are TGCAGTGCCGGGGACTACAATGAGCAGTTCTTC.

The chain employs TRBV25-1 and TRBJ2-1; 7 bases agree with TRBD1. The CDR3 sequence is 16 residues long. V lost 5 bases, J lost 7 bases, and 14 bases stayed unmatched. The germline V gene encodes CDR1 MGHDK and CDR2 SYGVNS. In nucleotides, the CDR3 is TGTGCCAGCAGTCCCAGACAGGGCTTTCCCTCGAATGAGCAGTTCTTC. This codes for CASSPRQGFPSNEQFF.

This clonotype was seen a handful of times. The V gene is TRBV4-2, the J gene TRBJ2-7; D remains ambiguous. CDR1 and CDR2 (germline): LGHNA, YNFKEQ. V dropped 0 bases and J dropped 5 bases, with 8 bases sitting between them. The CDR3 consists of 13 residues. Written as DNA, the CDR3 is TGTGCCAGCAGCCAAGAAGGGCGCAACGAGCAGTACTTC. Encoded protein: CASSQEGRNEQYF.

This clonotype occurred a few times. The chain uses TRBV9 and TRBJ2-1; tentatively, D is TRBD2 (7 bases). Trimming shortened V by 0 bases and J by 10 bases, and 17 bases separated the two germline ends. The CDR3 consists of 15 residues. Germline lookup yields CDR1 SGDLS and CDR2 YYNGEE. CDR3 nucleotide sequence: TGTGCCAGCAGCGTAGCTGTAGGGGGGGCAGACGAGCAGTTCTTC. Protein product: CASSVAVGGADEQFF.

The V and J genes are TRBV11-1 and TRBJ2-6; D may match TRBD1 or TRBD2 (6 bases each). The CDR3 is 21 residues long. V was cut by 1 base and J by 0 bases, with 22 bases left in between. Germline V gives CDR1 SGHAT, CDR2 FQDESV (reference sequence). The CDR3 here is CASSLGLWGAKQVSGANVLTF. The CDR3 DNA is TGTGCCAGCAGCTTAGGTTTGTGGGGGGCCAAACAAGTCTCTGGGGCCAACGTCCTGACTTTC. Based on the CDR3 plus reference TRBV11-1 and TRBJ2-6, the full variable domain is EAEVAQSPRYKITEKSQAVAFWCDPISGHATLYWYRQILGQGPELLVQFQDESVVDDSQLPKDRFSAERLKGVDSTLKIQPAELGDSAMYLCASSLGLWGAKQVSGANVLTFGAGSRLTVL.

The chain employs TRBV29-1 and TRBJ2-7; either TRBD1 or TRBD2 may fit D (5 bases each). The CDR3 totals 13 residues. CDR1 is SQVTM, CDR2 ANQGSEA, per germline. V was shortened by 7 bases and J by 4 bases, with 17 bases between the two germline ends. The CDR3 sequence is CSAAGTAGYEQYF. Written as DNA, the CDR3 is TGCAGCGCCGCCGGGACGGCTGGTTACGAGCAGTACTTC.

To note about this clonotype: Just one base apart from a much larger clone, this may be a read error. In this CDR3 the conserved last residue, phenylalanine or tryptophan, is missing, so a read error is likely. The chain carries TRBV7-3 and TRBJ2-5; D is unclear. The CDR3 sequence is 12 residues long. CDR1 SGHTA and CDR2 FQGTGA come from the germline V gene. V lost 0 bases to trimming and J lost 5 bases, with 4 bases between them. The CDR3 coding sequence is TGTGCCAGCAGCTTAACGCGGGAGACCCAGTACTGC. Encoded protein: CASSLTRETQYC.